This TCR beta chain came from a study of CD4 T cells in relation to SARS-CoV-2 and coronaviruses. Looking at the study overall: After less than 11 days of antigen culture, PBMC TCR beta CDR3s were sequenced. The negative reference was HIV-1 Nef peptide pool or peptide-free culture.

Concerning this clone: Its antigen is currently unknown.

The CDR3 spans 14 residues. Germline V gene sequence: CDR1 LGHDT, CDR2 YNNKEL (reference sequence). V lost 1 base to trimming and J lost 8 bases, with 14 bases between them. Unexposed donor CD4+ T cells date from 2011-2018, before the COVID-19 pandemic. CD4+ T cells were isolated from the cells after about nine days of culture. Study conclusions and caveats: In around three fifths of donors, memory CD4+ clonotypes crossrecognized SARS-CoV-2 and at least one common cold coronavirus spike.

The assay was immunoSEQ multiplex PCR, and TCRdb's table has in-frame clones only and misses some. The sample holds roughly 25,000 clones, roughly 73% seen once. The sequencing input was CD4+ T cells from PBMCs, cultured in vitro. J is TRBJ1-1 and V is TRBV3-1 (or the pseudogene TRBV3-2); D is unresolved. This clonotype was obtained from a human donor in good health. CDR3 amino acids: CASSQGPHLSEAFF. The CDR3 DNA sequence: TGTGCCAGCAGCCAAGGACCGCACCTATCAGAAGCTTTCTTT.